The clone carrying this TCR beta chain was observed at least ten times. Time point in this sample: blood at routine non-recurrence follow-up after resection. TCRdb used MiXCR to reprocess the 5' RACE reads, holding one entry per CDR3 protein. The sample includes approximately 10,000 distinct CDR3 sequences, 20% to 25% seen only once; the top ten take around two fifths. The data stem from a study of spatial heterogeneity in lung cancer. The CDR3 covers 14 residues. Germline CDR1 SQVTM, CDR2 ANQGSEA. V was pared by 3 bases and J by 5 bases, with 10 bases of the junction left unmatched. V and J are TRBV29-1 and TRBJ2-7, with TRBD2 matching over 7 bases. The TCR was taken from a male donor with early-stage non-small cell lung cancer. The sample here was PBMCs, taken at follow-up. CDR3 in DNA: TGCAGCGTTGATAGCGGGCATGGATATAACGAGCAGTACTTC. This gives the protein CSVDSGHGYNEQYF.